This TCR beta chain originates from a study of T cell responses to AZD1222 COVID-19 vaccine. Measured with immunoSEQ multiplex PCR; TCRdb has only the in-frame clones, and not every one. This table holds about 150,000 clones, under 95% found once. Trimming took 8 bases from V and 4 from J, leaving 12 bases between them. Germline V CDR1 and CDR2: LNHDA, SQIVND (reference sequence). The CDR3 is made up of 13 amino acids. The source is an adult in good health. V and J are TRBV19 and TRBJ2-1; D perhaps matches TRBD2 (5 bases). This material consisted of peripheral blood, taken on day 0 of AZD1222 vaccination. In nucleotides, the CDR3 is TGTGCCAGTCGGTCTAGCAGATACAATGAGCAGTTCTTC. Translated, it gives CASRSSRYNEQFF. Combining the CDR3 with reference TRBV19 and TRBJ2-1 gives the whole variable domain DGGITQSPKYLFRKEGQNVTLSCEQNLNHDAMYWYRQDPGQGLRLIYYSQIVNDFQKGDIAEGYSVSREKKESFPLTVTSAQKNPTAFYLCASRSSRYNEQFFGPGTRLTVL.